The 27 T cell receptor beta chains below all came from one sample that was sequenced in a study of blood T cell repertoires in COVID-19. Clones were sequenced by immunoSEQ multiplex PCR, and TCRdb holds only the in-frame ones, with some missing. This sample has roughly 500,000 clones, with 70% to 90% found just once. The sample was peripheral blood. The receptor set was obtained from a human donor in a cohort sampled during active COVID-19.

This clone appeared a single time. The genes are TRBV3-1 (or the pseudogene TRBV3-2) and TRBJ2-7; TRBD1 might be the D (6 bases). CDR3 length: 11 residues. Trimming took 3 bases from V and 8 from J, leaving 8 bases between them. Germline V gene data show CDR1 as LGHDT and CDR2 as YNNKEL (reference sequence). CDR3 nucleotides: TGTGCCAGCAGCCAGGGGGCCAAGCAGTACTTC. Translating gives CASSQGAKQYF.

This chain connects TRBV9 to TRBJ2-3; D is possibly TRBD2 (5 bases). The germline V gene has CDR1 SGDLS and CDR2 YYNGEE. This CDR3 contains 17 residues. Trimming took 0 bases from V and 4 from J, leaving 18 bases between them. As DNA, the CDR3 is TGTGCCAGCAGCGTAGCTTTTGAGGGAGTAGGGCCAGATACGCAGTATTTT. Protein sequence: CASSVAFEGVGPDTQYF.

The rearrangement uses TRBV30 and TRBJ1-4; tentatively, D is TRBD1 (6 bases). The CDR3 extends over 13 amino acids. V was shortened by 1 base and J by 4 bases, with 7 bases between the two germline ends. Germline V lookup: CDR1 GTSNPN, CDR2 SVGIG (reference sequence). The CDR3 region is CAWSGGRNEKLFF. The CDR3 region has the DNA TGTGCCTGGAGTGGGGGGCGTAATGAAAAACTGTTTTTT.

The V and J genes are TRBV3-1 (or the pseudogene TRBV3-2) and TRBJ2-2; 7 bases map to TRBD1. Germline CDR1 reads LGHDT; CDR2 reads YNNKEL (reference sequence). The CDR3 is 17 amino acids. J gave up 5 bases and V 1 base, and 10 bases lay outside the gene matches. CDR3 loop: CASSQGAAGGITGELFF. The CDR3, as DNA: TGTGCCAGCAGCCAAGGGGCGGCAGGGGGAATTACCGGGGAGCTGTTTTTT.

The rearrangement joins TRBV6-2 or TRBV6-3 to TRBJ2-5, with 7 bases identical to TRBD2. The germline V gene has CDR1 MNHEY and CDR2 SVGEGT. V was pared by 6 bases and J by 5 bases, with 18 bases of the junction left unmatched. The CDR3 is 17 residues long. This CDR3 is CASSASPLVAGGETQYF. The CDR3 coding sequence is TGTGCCAGCAGCGCAAGCCCCCTGGTGGCCGGGGGGGAGACCCAGTACTTC.

The rearrangement links TRBV24-1 to TRBJ2-1; TRBD2 might be the D (5 bases). Germline assignment: CDR1 KGHDR and CDR2 SFDVKD. This CDR3 is 17 amino acids long. V was clipped by 1 base and J by 0 bases, with 12 bases between them. This CDR3 is CATSDLGGPSSYNEQFF. CDR3 nucleotide sequence: TGTGCCACCAGTGATTTAGGAGGACCCAGCTCCTACAATGAGCAGTTCTTC.

V is TRBV28 and J is TRBJ1-2, with D possibly TRBD1 on 5 matching bases. Germline V gives CDR1 MDHEN, CDR2 SYDVKM. Trimming took off 5 bases at V and 1 base at J, with 11 bases between the two ends. There are 14 residues in the CDR3. The CDR3 sequence: CASSRQGFNYGYTF. The CDR3 nucleotides read TGTGCCAGCAGTCGTCAGGGTTTTAACTATGGCTACACCTTC.

The chain carries TRBV28 and TRBJ1-2; 9 nucleotides agree with TRBD1. Unmatched junction bases numbered 9, after V lost 6 bases and J lost 4 bases. Per germline, CDR1 MDHEN and CDR2 SYDVKM. CDR3 size: 15 residues. Here the CDR3 reads CASRLPGTGIYGYTF. CDR3 DNA sequence: TGTGCCAGCAGACTCCCCGGGACAGGGATCTATGGCTACACCTTC.

The rearrangement joins TRBV9 to TRBJ1-5; 7 nucleotides align to TRBD1. The germline V gene encodes CDR1 SGDLS and CDR2 YYNGEE. The CDR3 is 17 amino acids. V lost 1 base to trimming and J lost 2 bases; unmatched junction nucleotides: 9. CDR3 sequence: CASSVLPPDRRNQPQHF. The CDR3 nucleotides read TGTGCCAGCAGCGTACTTCCCCCGGACAGGCGCAATCAGCCCCAGCATTTT.

CDR3 in DNA: TGTGCCAGCAGTTTAGGACCGGGACTCAGCTCTGGAAACACCATATATTTT. Its translation is CASSLGPGLSSGNTIYF. The rearrangement joins TRBV27 to TRBJ1-3, with TRBD1 as a possible D gene (5 bases). Germline CDR1 MNHEY, CDR2 SMNVEV (reference sequence). Deletions cut 2 bases from V and 0 bases from J, with 14 bases between. The CDR3 is made up of 17 amino acids.

The genes are TRBV12-3 or TRBV12-4 and TRBJ2-2; D ambiguous. The CDR3 is 13 residues long. V lost 3 bases and J 3 bases, leaving 5 bases between the germline ends. CDR3 protein: CASSFSDTGELFF. In DNA, the CDR3 is TGTGCCAGCAGTTTCTCAGACACCGGGGAGCTGTTTTTT.

The chain couples TRBV6-5 to TRBJ2-7; 8 nucleotides agree with TRBD2. The CDR3 is 14 amino acids. Germline V gene lookup returns CDR1 MNHEY and CDR2 SVGAGI. V shed 1 base, J shed 3 bases, and the junction held 2 bases outside the gene matches. DNA of the CDR3: TGTGCCAGCAGTTACTTAGCGGGAATCTACGAGCAGTACTTC. Its translation is CASSYLAGIYEQYF.

V gene TRBV19 combines with J gene TRBJ2-5; possibly TRBD1 for D (5 bases). V shed 4 bases and J shed 2 bases, with 14 bases lying between them. This CDR3 region has 15 residues. Germline assignment: CDR1 LNHDA and CDR2 SQIVND (reference sequence). Written as DNA, the CDR3 is TGTGCCAGTAGTAGGGGCCGTCGCGGTCAAGAGACCCAGTACTTC. Protein product: CASSRGRRGQETQYF.

The genes are TRBV6-1 and TRBJ2-6; the D gene is possibly TRBD2 (6 bases). The CDR3 totals 16 residues. The V end lost 2 bases, the J end lost 2 bases, and 10 bases lay between the germline ends. Germline CDR1 MNHNS, CDR2 SASEGT. The CDR3 region has the DNA TGTGCCAGCAGTGAAAGGGGAGGAGCTGGGGCCAACGTCCTGACTTTC. This encodes CASSERGGAGANVLTF.

The genes are TRBV30 and TRBJ2-1; D is possibly TRBD2 (6 bases). Trimming stripped 2 bases from V and 0 bases from J, with 11 bases between. Per germline, CDR1 GTSNPN and CDR2 SVGIG (reference sequence). The CDR3 extends over 15 amino acids. CDR3 sequence reads: CAWSLPGSSYNEQFF. The CDR3 coding sequence is TGTGCCTGGAGTTTGCCCGGGAGCTCCTACAATGAGCAGTTCTTC.

The chain combines TRBV21-1 with TRBJ2-7; the table calls TRBD1, which could not be checked here. TRBV21-1 is marked as a pseudogene. The CDR3 covers 15 residues. The chain's CDR3 is CASSARQGKTYEQYF. The CDR3 coding sequence is TGTGCCAGCAGCGCGAGACAGGGGAAAACCTACGAGCAGTACTTC.

The V gene is TRBV5-4, the J gene TRBJ2-5; 13 nucleotides agree with TRBD2. This CDR3 has 16 amino acids. Germline V gene lookup returns CDR1 SGHNT and CDR2 YYREEE (reference sequence). V lost 3 bases to trimming and J lost 5 bases; unmatched junction nucleotides: 7. CDR3 nucleotide sequence: TGTGCCAGCAGCTGGACTAGCGGGAGATTAGGGGAGACCCAGTACTTC. It is translated as CASSWTSGRLGETQYF.

The chain carries TRBV19 and TRBJ2-5, with 14 bases aligning to TRBD2. J lost 6 bases, V lost 2 bases, and 2 bases had no gene match. CDR1 and CDR2 (germline): LNHDA, SQIVND (reference sequence). The CDR3 covers 15 residues. Here the CDR3 DNA reads TGTGCCAGTAGTATAAGGACTAGCGGGAGGAAGACCCAGTACTTC. Residues: CASSIRTSGRKTQYF.

A remark on this clone: Other DNA sequences in the sample encode the same CDR3. CDR3 sequence reads: CAWSVVAGGTEAFF. The CDR3 nucleotides read TGTGCCTGGAGTGTAGTCGCAGGGGGCACTGAAGCTTTCTTT. The chain employs TRBV30 and TRBJ1-1, with 7 bases fitting TRBD1. Germline V gene lookup returns CDR1 GTSNPN and CDR2 SVGIG (reference sequence). Trimming cost V 0 bases and J 4 bases; bases outside gene matches: 5. This CDR3 is built from 14 residues.

CDR3: CASSSDYSGANTEAFF. The CDR3 region has the DNA TGTGCCAGCAGTTCCGACTACTCCGGAGCGAACACTGAAGCTTTCTTT. The V call is TRBV6-6, the J call TRBJ1-1; no definite D call. Trimming took 4 bases from V and 1 from J, leaving 16 bases between them. Germline loops: CDR1 MNHNY, CDR2 SVGAGI (reference sequence). The CDR3 sequence is 16 residues long.

DNA of the CDR3: TGTGCCAGTAGTGAGGGACAGGGATTACCTTACGAGCAGTACTTC. Translated, it gives CASSEGQGLPYEQYF. V and J are TRBV19 and TRBJ2-7; TRBD1 matches at 9 bases. The CDR3 runs to 15 residues. Germline V CDR1 and CDR2: LNHDA, SQIVND (reference sequence). The ends lost 5 bases at V and 4 bases at J; junction bases unmatched: 9.

The V and J genes are TRBV28 and TRBJ2-3, with D possibly TRBD1 on 5 matching bases. CDR3 length equals 15 residues. The germline V gene has CDR1 MDHEN and CDR2 SYDVKM. V was clipped by 6 bases and J by 0 bases, with 13 bases between them. In DNA, the CDR3 is TGTGCCAGCAGCCCCTCCAGGGTGAGCACAGATACGCAGTATTTT. Its translation is CASSPSRVSTDTQYF.

The rearrangement joins TRBV7-2 to TRBJ1-6; 10 nucleotides align to TRBD1. The CDR3 extends over 14 amino acids. Trimming took 5 bases from V and 8 from J; bases not matched to a gene: 3. Germline V gives CDR1 SGHTA, CDR2 FQGNSA. In DNA, the CDR3 is TGTGCCAGCAGCCCCGGGACAGGGGATTCACCCCTCCACTTT. This codes for CASSPGTGDSPLHF.

The chain recombines TRBV2 with TRBJ2-7; 8 bases fit TRBD2. V shed 7 bases and J 5 bases; nucleotides not matched to a gene: 4. The CDR3 totals 12 residues. CDR1 is SNHLY, CDR2 FYNNEI, per germline. The CDR3 DNA reads as TGTGCCAGCACCCGGGGGGGGAACGAGCAGTACTTC. Protein sequence: CASTRGGNEQYF.

The chain carries TRBV15 and TRBJ1-1, with 10 bases identical to TRBD1. This CDR3 has 15 residues. V trimming: 5 bases; J trimming: 1 base; junction bases outside the gene matches: 4. The germline gives CDR1 LNHNV, CDR2 YYDKDF (reference sequence). In nucleotides, the CDR3 is TGTGCCACCAGCGGACGGACAGGGGGGAACACTGAAGCTTTCTTT. It yields the protein CATSGRTGGNTEAFF.

The rearrangement uses TRBV7-3 and TRBJ1-1; possible D gene TRBD1, 6 bases. The V and J ends lost 6 bases and 2 bases respectively, with 10 bases between them. Germline CDR1 SGHTA, CDR2 FQGTGA. The CDR3 is 13 amino acids. CDR3 nucleotides: TGTGCCAGCAGGAGGGACACAAACACTGAAGCTTTCTTT. Its protein is CASRRDTNTEAFF.

This rearrangement joins TRBV3-1 (or the pseudogene TRBV3-2) to TRBJ1-1; D call uncertain. Germline V gene lookup returns CDR1 LGHDT and CDR2 YNNKEL (reference sequence). This CDR3 is 16 amino acids long. The germline V and J ends were trimmed by 2 bases and 5 bases, with 18 bases remaining between them. CDR3: CASSQKPPGGGTEAFF. CDR3 DNA sequence: TGTGCCAGCAGCCAAAAACCGCCCGGAGGTGGAACTGAAGCTTTCTTT.